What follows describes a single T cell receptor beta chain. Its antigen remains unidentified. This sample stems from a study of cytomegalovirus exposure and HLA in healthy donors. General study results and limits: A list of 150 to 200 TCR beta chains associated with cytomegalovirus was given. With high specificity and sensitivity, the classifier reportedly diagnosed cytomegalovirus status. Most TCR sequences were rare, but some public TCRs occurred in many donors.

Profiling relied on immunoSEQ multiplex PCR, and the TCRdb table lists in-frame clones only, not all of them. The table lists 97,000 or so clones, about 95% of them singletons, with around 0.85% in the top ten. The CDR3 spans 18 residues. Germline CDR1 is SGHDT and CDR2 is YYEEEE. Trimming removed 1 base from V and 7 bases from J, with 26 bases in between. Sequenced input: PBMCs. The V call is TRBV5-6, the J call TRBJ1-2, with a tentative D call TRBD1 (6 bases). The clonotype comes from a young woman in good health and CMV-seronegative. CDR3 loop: CASSLRRGRSGDYFGYTF. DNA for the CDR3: TGTGCCAGCAGCTTGCGAAGGGGAAGGTCAGGGGATTATTTTGGCTACACCTTC.